The T cell receptor (beta chain) described here comes from a study of T-cell reconstitution after alpha-beta-depleted transplantation in children. Overall study results and limits: Several hundred expanded graft clones reportedly gave rise to the alpha-beta T cells present about two months after transplant. Recipient T cells and thymic progenitors that survived were the source of the high TCRbeta diversity seen at day 60 in some patients. At the one-year point after transplant, T-cell counts and TCRbeta diversity were found to come mostly from T cells that had been newly produced.

The germline CDR1 and CDR2 sequences are SQVTM and ANQGSEA. Trimming removed 6 bases from V and 0 bases from J, with 14 bases in between. There are 14 residues in the CDR3. This clonotype has ten or more counts. No antigen is known for it. A TCRbeta library incorporating unique molecular identifiers was prepared. TCRdb ran MiXCR on the PCR reads and lists one entry per CDR3 protein. The sample has about 290,000 distinct CDR3 sequences, about 7.3% seen once. This specimen was peripheral blood, taken 360 days after TCRalphabeta/CD19-depleted stem cell transplant. This receptor was obtained from a female patient aged 2-9 years who had a stem cell transplant for Fanconi anemia, so the T cells may come from the graft donor. The chain has TRBV29-1 and TRBJ1-1; D not certain. Here the CDR3 DNA reads TGCAGCGTGGACCGTCGTCTCATGAACACTGAAGCTTTCTTT. Encoded protein: CSVDRRLMNTEAFF.